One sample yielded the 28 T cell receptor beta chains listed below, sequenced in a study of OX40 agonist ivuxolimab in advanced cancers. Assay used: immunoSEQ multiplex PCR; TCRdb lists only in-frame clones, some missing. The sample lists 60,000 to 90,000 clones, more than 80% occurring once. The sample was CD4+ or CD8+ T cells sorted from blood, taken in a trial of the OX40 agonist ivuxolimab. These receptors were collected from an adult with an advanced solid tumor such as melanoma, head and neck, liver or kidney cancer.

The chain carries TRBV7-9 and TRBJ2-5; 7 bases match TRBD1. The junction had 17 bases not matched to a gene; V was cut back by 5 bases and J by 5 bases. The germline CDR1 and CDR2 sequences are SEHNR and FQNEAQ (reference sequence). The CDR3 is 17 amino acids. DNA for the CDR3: TGTGCCAGCAGCCCCGTGTTGCTCGAAACAGGGGCGGAGACCCAGTACTTC. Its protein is CASSPVLLETGAETQYF.

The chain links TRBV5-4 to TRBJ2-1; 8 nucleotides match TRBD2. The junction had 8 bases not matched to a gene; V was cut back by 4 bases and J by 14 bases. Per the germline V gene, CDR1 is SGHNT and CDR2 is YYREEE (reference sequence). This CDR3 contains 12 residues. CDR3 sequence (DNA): TGTGCCAGCAGCATCCGGGGGGGCCTCAAGTTCTTC. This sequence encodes CASSIRGGLKFF.

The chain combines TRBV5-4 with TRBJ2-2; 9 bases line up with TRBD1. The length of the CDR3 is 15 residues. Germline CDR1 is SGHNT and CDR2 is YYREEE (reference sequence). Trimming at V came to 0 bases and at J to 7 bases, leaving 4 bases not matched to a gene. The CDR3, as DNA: TGTGCCAGCAGCTTGGCGACGACAGGGGGCGGGGAGCTGTTTTTT. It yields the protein CASSLATTGGGELFF.

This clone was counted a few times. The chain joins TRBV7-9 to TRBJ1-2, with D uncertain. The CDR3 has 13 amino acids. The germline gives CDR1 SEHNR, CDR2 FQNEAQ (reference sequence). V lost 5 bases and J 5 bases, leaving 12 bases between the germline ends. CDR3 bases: TGTGCCAGCAGCCCGAGGGAACTGTATGGCTACACCTTC. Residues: CASSPRELYGYTF. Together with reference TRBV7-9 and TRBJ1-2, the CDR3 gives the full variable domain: DTGVSQNPRHKITKRGQNVTFRCDPISEHNRLYWYRQTLGQGPEFLTYFQNEAQLEKSRLLSDRFSAERPKGSFSTLEIQRTEQGDSAMYLCASSPRELYGYTFGSGTRLTVV.

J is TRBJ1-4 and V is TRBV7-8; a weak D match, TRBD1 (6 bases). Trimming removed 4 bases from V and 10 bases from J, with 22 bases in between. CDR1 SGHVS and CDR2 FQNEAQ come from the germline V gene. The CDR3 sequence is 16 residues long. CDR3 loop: CASSSNRQVDRGKLFF. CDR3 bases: TGTGCCAGCAGCTCGAACAGACAGGTGGATAGGGGAAAACTGTTTTTT.

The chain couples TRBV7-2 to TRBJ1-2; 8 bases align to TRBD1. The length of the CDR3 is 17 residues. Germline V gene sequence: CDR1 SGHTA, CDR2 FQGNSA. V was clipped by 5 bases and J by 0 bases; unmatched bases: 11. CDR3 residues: CASSPQTGASANYGYTF. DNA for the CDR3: TGTGCCAGCAGCCCCCAGACAGGGGCCAGTGCTAACTATGGCTACACCTTC.

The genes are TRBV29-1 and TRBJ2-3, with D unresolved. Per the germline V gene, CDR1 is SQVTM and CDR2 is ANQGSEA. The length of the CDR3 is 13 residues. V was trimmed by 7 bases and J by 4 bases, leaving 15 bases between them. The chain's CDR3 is CSAYSRVADTQYF. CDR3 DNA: TGCAGCGCATACTCAAGAGTCGCAGATACGCAGTATTTT.

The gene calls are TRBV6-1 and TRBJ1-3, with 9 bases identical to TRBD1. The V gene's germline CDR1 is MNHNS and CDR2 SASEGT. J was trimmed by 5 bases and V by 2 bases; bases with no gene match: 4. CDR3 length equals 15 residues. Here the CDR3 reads CASSERGQGRNTIYF. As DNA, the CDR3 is TGTGCCAGCAGTGAACGGGGACAGGGCAGAAACACCATATATTTT.

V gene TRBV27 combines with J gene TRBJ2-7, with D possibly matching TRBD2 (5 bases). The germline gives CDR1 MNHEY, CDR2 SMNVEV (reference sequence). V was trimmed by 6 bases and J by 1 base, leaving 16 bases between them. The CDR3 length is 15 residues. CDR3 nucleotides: TGTGCCAGCAGCCGAGGGATAACTAGATCCTACGAGCAGTACTTC. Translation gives CASSRGITRSYEQYF.

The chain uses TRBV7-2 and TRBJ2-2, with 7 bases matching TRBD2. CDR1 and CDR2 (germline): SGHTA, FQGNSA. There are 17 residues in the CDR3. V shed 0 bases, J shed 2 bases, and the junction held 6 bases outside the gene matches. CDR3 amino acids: CASSLARLAANTGELFF. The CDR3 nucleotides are TGTGCCAGCAGCTTAGCCCGGCTAGCGGCTAACACCGGGGAGCTGTTTTTT.

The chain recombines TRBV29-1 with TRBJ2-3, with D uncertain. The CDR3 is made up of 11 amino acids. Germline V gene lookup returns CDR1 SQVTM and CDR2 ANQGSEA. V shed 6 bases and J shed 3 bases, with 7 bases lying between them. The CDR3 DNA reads TGCAGCGTAACGTTGACAGATACGCAGTATTTT. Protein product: CSVTLTDTQYF.

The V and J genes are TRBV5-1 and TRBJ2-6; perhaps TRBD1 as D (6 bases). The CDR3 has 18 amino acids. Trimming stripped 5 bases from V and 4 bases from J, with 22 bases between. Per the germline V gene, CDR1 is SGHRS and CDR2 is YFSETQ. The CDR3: CASSLPGTPMTGANVLTF. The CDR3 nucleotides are TGCGCCAGCAGTCTCCCCGGGACACCCATGACCGGGGCCAACGTCCTGACTTTC.

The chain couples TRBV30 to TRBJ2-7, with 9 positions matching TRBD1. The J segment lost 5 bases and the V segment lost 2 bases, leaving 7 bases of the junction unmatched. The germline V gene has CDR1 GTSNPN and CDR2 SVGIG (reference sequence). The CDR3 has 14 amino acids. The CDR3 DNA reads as TGTGCCTGGAGTCCGGGACAGGGACCCCACGAGCAGTACTTC. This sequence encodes CAWSPGQGPHEQYF.

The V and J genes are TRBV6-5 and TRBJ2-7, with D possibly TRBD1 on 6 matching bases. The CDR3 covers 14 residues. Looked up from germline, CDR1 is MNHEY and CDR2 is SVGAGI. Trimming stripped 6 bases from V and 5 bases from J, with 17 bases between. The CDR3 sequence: CASSRTASSHEQYV. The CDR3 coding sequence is TGTGCCAGCAGCCGGACAGCATCTTCCCACGAGCAGTACGTC.

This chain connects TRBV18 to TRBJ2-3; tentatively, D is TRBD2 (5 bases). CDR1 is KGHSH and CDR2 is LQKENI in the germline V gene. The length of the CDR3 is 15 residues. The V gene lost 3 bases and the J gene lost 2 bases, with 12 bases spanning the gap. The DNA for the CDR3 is TGTGCCAGCTCACCCGGTGGACTTAACACAGATACGCAGTATTTT. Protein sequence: CASSPGGLNTDTQYF.

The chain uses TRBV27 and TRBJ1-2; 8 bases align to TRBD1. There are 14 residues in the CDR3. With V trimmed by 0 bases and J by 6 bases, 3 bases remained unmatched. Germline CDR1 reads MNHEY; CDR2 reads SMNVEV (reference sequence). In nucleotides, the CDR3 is TGTGCCAGCAGTTTATCCAGGGGGCAGAATGGCTACACCTTC. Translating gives CASSLSRGQNGYTF.

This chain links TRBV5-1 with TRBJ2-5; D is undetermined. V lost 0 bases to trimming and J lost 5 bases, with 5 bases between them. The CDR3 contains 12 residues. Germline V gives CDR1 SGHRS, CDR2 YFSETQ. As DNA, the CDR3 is TGCGCCAGCAGCTTGGCCGGGGAGACCCAGTACTTC. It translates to CASSLAGETQYF.

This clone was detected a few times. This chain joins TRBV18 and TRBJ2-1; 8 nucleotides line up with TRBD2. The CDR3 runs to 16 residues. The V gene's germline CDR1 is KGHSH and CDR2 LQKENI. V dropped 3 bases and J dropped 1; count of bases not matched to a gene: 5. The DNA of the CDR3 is TGTGCCAGCTCACCCCAGACTAGCGCGTCCTACAATGAGCAGTTCTTC. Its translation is CASSPQTSASYNEQFF.

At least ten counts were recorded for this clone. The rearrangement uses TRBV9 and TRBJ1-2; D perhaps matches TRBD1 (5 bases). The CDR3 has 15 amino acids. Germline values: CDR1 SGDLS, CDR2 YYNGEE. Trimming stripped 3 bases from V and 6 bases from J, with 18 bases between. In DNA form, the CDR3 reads TGTGCCAGCAGCGCAACGGTCCAGGGATGGGATGGCTACACCTTC. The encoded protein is CASSATVQGWDGYTF.

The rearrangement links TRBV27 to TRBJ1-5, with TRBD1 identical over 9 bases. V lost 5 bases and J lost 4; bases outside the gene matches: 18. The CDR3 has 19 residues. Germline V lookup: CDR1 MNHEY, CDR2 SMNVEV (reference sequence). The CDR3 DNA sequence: TGTGCCAGCAGTCAAGCCCGGGACAGGGATCTCCTCGAAAATCAGCCCCAGCATTTT. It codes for CASSQARDRDLLENQPQHF.

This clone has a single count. In DNA form, the CDR3 reads TGTGCCAGCAGGCTAGCGGGGTTCGCAGATACGCAGTATTTT. This gives the protein CASRLAGFADTQYF. The chain carries TRBV27 and TRBJ2-3; TRBD2 aligns across 9 bases. The germline CDR1 and CDR2 sequences are MNHEY and SMNVEV (reference sequence). The CDR3 has 14 amino acids. With 6 bases clipped from V and 4 bases from J, the junction kept 5 bases outside the gene matches.

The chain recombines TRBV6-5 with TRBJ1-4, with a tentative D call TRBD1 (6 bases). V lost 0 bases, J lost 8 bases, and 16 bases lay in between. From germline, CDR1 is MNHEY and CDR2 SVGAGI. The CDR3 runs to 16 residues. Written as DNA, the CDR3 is TGTGCCAGCAGTTACTCGACCCCAGGGGAAGGCGAAAAACTGTTTTTT. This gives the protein CASSYSTPGEGEKLFF.

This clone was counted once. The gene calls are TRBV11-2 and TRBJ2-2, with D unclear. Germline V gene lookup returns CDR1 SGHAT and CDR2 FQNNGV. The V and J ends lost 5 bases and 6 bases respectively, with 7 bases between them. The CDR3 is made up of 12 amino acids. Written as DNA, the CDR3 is TGTGCCAGCAGCCTCCGGGCCGGGGAGCTGTTTTTT. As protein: CASSLRAGELFF. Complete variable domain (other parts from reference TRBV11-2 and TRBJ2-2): EAGVAQSPRYKIIEKRQSVAFWCNPISGHATLYWYQQILGQGPKLLIQFQNNGVVDDSQLPKDRFSAERLKGVDSTLKIQPAKLEDSAVYLCASSLRAGELFFGEGSRLTVL.

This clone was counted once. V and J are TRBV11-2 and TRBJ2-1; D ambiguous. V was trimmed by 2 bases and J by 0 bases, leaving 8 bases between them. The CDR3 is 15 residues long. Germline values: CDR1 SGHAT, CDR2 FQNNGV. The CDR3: CASSLRRSSYNEQFF. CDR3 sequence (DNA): TGTGCCAGCAGCTTACGCAGGAGCTCCTACAATGAGCAGTTCTTC.

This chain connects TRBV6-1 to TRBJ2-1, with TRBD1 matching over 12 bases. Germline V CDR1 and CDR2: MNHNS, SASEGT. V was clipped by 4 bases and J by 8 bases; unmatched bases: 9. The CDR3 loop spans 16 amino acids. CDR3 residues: CASSGLGQGARDEQFF. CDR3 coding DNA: TGTGCCAGCAGTGGATTGGGACAGGGGGCGCGCGATGAGCAGTTCTTC.

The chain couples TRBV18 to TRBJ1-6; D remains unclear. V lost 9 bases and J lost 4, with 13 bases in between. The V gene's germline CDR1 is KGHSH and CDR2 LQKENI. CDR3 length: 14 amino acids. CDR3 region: CASTGAEYNSPLHF. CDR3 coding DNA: TGTGCCAGTACCGGAGCGGAGTATAATTCACCCCTCCACTTT.

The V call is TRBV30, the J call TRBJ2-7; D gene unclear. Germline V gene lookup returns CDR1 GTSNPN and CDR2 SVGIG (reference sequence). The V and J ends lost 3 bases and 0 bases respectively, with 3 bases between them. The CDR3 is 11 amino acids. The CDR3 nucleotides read TGTGCCTGGAGCCGCTCCTACGAGCAGTACTTC. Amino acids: CAWSRSYEQYF. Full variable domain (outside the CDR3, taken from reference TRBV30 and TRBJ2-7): SQTIHQWPATLVQPVGSPLSLECTVEGTSNPNLYWYRQAAGRGLQLLFYSVGIGQISSEVPQNLSASRPQDRQFILSSKKLLLSDSGFYLCAWSRSYEQYFGPGTRLTVT.

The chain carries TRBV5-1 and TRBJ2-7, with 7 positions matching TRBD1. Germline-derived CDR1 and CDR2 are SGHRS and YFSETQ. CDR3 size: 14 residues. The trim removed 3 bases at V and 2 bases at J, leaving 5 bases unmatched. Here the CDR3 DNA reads TGCGCCAGCAGCTCCGGGACAGAAACCTACGAGCAGTACTTC. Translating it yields CASSSGTETYEQYF.